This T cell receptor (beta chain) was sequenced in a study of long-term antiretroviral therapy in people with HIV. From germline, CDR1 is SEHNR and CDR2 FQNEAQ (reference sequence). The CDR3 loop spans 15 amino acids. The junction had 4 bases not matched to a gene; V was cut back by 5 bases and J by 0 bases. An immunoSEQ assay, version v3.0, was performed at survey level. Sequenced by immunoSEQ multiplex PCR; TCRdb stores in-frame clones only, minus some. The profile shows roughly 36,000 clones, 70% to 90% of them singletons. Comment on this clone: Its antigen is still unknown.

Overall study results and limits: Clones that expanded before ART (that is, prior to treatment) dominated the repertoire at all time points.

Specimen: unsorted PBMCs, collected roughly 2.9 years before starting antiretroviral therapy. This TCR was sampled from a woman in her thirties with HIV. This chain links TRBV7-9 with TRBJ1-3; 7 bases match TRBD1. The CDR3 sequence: CASSRGTDSGNTIYF. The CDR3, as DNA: TGTGCCAGCAGCCGCGGGACAGACTCTGGAAACACCATATATTTT.